This TCR beta chain was obtained from a study of T cell repertoires in cytomegalovirus infection. Germline CDR1 LNHDA, CDR2 SQIVND (reference sequence). The V and J ends lost 2 bases and 1 base respectively, with 8 bases between them. This CDR3 has 14 residues. TCRdb independently ran MiXCR on the reads; one entry per CDR3 protein. The data show approximately 110,000 distinct CDR3 sequences, less than 30% seen once. Regarding this clonotype: The antigen is undetermined.

This material consisted of CD8+ T cells from cultured PBMCs, taken from culture after CMV antigen stimulation. The sequence derives from a human donor in good health (CMV status not recorded). Some clones in this sample may be carry-over from other donors' samples. This chain links TRBV19 with TRBJ1-1; maybe TRBD1 (5 bases). The CDR3 here is CASSIRDPNTEAFF. In DNA, the CDR3 is TGTGCCAGTAGTATAAGGGACCCGAACACTGAAGCTTTCTTT. The entire variable domain, with the rest obtained from reference TRBV19 and TRBJ1-1, is as follows: DGGITQSPKYLFRKEGQNVTLSCEQNLNHDAMYWYRQDPGQGLRLIYYSQIVNDFQKGDIAEGYSVSREKKESFPLTVTSAQKNPTAFYLCASSIRDPNTEAFFGQGTRLTVV.